Listed here is a single T cell receptor (beta chain). The specificity of this receptor is unknown. No qualities accompany the bases; no much larger clone lies one base away. This entry is derived from a study of cytomegalovirus exposure and HLA in healthy donors (dated by TCRdb to the late 2010s). For context, the study as a whole: An earlier analysis of 587 of the donors reported approximately 290 Gb of sequence data and around 110 million unique TCR beta sequences from approximately 180 million T cells. The study combined high-throughput TCR immunosequencing, statistical association of individual TCRs with disease status, and machine learning to predict cytomegalovirus infection status. Donor age, sex, ethnicity and CMV serostatus were compiled alongside the repertoire data. A later analysis re-analyzed previously published TCR beta repertoires from 666 donors and added high-resolution HLA genotyping to study TCR occurrence patterns. In addition to the first cohort of roughly 700 subjects, a separate validation cohort of approximately 110 different subjects was used. Using immunosequencing, the study profiled T cell repertoires from 500 to 800 subjects and related those repertoires to cytomegalovirus serostatus. In a later genetic analysis, genome-wide SNP genotypes for 398 of the 666 donors were used, and that subset was treated as a discovery cohort. An earlier analysis of some 500 of the donors used high-throughput TCR beta sequencing to judge whether each TCR beta V gene segment behaved as functional or pseudogenic. Rather than using new phenotypic data, the later analysis identified candidate immune exposures from TCR beta sequences and from how often those sequences occurred across donors. Approximately 300 gigabases of sequencing data and about 92 million unique TCR sequences made up an early release that covered 640 HLA-typed donors. Of the roughly 400 genotyped donors, around 81% fell in the genetic ancestry cluster associated with self-reported Caucasian donors. The study aimed to test whether cataloging public T cell receptors could reveal signatures of past pathogen exposure. Every repertoire in the discovery cohort had been generated on one and the same sequencing platform. About five DR-DQ haplotypes were treated as single units for association and clustering because of strong linkage in the cohort. The number of donors typed differed by locus, with roughly 620-630 for A, B, C, DRB1 and DQB1, around 500 for DQA1, some 570 for DPA1, and some 440 for DPB1. Among around 400 genotyped donors of the cohort, an average of about 240,000 unique TCR beta nucleotide sequences was sequenced per donor, of which approximately 18% were non-productive. HLA typing covered class I and class II loci at four-digit resolution.

The library relied on the immunoSEQ multiplex PCR assay. The multiplex PCR relied on a mix of 60 forward primers for TCR Vbeta segments and 13 reverse primers for TCR Jbeta segments. A multiplex PCR assay on genomic DNA amplified the CDR3 region of rearranged TCR beta genes. Amplified TCR beta libraries were sequenced as 87-base-pair reads on the Illumina HiSeq System. The original pipeline was this. A later analysis tallied roughly 80 million unique TCR beta chains across the 666 repertoires, and approximately 11 million of those chains were shared by two or more donors. Raw reads were error-corrected and collapsed into unique sequences with a nearest-neighbor algorithm that merged closely related sequences to remove PCR and sequencing errors. To assign V, D and J gene segments, CDR3 sequences were aligned to IMGT reference sequences. For a sequence to be retained, at least a six-nucleotide match to both a V gene segment and a J gene segment was required. A rearrangement was called productive if the CDR3 had no stop codons and remained in frame with V and J, and every other rearrangement was called non-productive. CDR3 was defined by IMGT convention, running from the second conserved V-encoded cysteine to the conserved J-encoded phenylalanine. The earlier analysis of around 640 of the donors excluded sequences that lacked an unambiguous match to a single V gene segment. In an earlier analysis of roughly 600 of the donors, a V segment was called functional when productive rearrangements were above 56.7%, and segregating when the standard deviation between donors exceeded 5%. A statistical classification framework was built for diagnosing cytomegalovirus status from the catalog of TCR beta chain sequences. V and J gene assignment, in a later analysis, came from comparing TCR nucleotide sequences with IMGT/GENE-DB human TR gene sequences. Using the TCRdist pipeline, a later analysis assigned CDR3 sequences along with most-parsimonious VDJ recombination scenarios. In a later analysis, each TCR beta chain was defined by its CDR3 amino acid sequence together with its V-gene family, and reads lacking a unique V-gene family were excluded. In a later analysis, some 600 highly shared, low-generation-probability nucleotide sequences were removed to address suspected cross-contamination and a sequencing artifact. For each public chain, a later analysis derived a clonal expansion index from normalized ranks of inferred template counts within each repertoire. In a later analysis, generation probabilities were computed using a VDJ recombination model fitted to out-of-frame rearrangements, and the results were checked against IGoR. A later analysis scored TCR-TCR, TCR-HLA and TCR-CMV co-occurrence with hypergeometric tests, applying a repertoire-size bias correction to TCR pairs. In a later analysis, false discovery rates were estimated by permuting HLA or CMV assignments 20 times. A later analysis grouped co-occurring TCRs with DBSCAN, adding TCRdist sequence similarity when clustering within HLA-allele-positive subsets. Repertoires with fewer than 30,000 or more than 120,000 public chains, plus five repertoires with anomalous nucleotide sharing, were excluded from co-occurrence clustering. The table comes from immuneACCESS by way of TCRdb, which keeps in-frame sequences with V and J called. Part of the clones is missing from these tables; in studies checked, under half for an unresolved V gene and the rest for unknown reasons. The V and J calls and clone size are taken from that table; D and trimming were inferred from the DNA. The sample includes some 150,000 clones, with about 80% observed a single time. The ten largest account for about 2.5% of the sample.

The cohort consisted of fewer than 700 healthy bone marrow donors. All cohort members were sampled while nominally healthy, although unrecorded immune exposures were likely present. The donor tested CMV seronegative and was one of the 352 seronegative cohort members. A peripheral blood sample was collected from each donor, and TCR beta sequencing was performed on peripheral blood mononuclear cells. Genomic DNA extraction from the blood cell samples was performed with the Qiagen DNeasy Blood Extraction Kit. The study at large found these results: A later genetic analysis reported fewer N-insertions in productive TCRs among donors in an Asian-associated ancestry cluster than the roughly 700-donor mean. Cytomegalovirus status was reported to be diagnosed by the classifier with high specificity and sensitivity in both the original and validation cohorts. According to a later analysis, TCR association rates differed among HLA loci, with DRB1 alleles showing the most associated TCRs and HLA-C alleles showing the fewest. A cluster of highly shared sequence variants was judged likely to represent a technical artifact of the sequencing pipeline. The authors suggested that the approach could potentially be generalized to other disease states and immunological phenotypes. At a false discovery rate of 0.05, a later analysis linked 16,000 or so TCR beta sequences to specific HLA alleles. Because HLA typing was missing for some donors at each locus, association tests included only the typed subset. Only TCR beta chains were sequenced in this cohort, and the absence of alpha or paired-chain data limited detectable features. In a later genetic analysis, a missense DCLRE1C variant was associated with V-gene and J-gene trimming of TCR beta chains, and the association was replicated in an independent cohort. Broadly in line with IMGT annotations, most TCR beta V segments showed up in productive rearrangements about 90% or about 30% of the time in an earlier analysis of around 550 of the donors. Across donors, most TCR sequences were observed very rarely, whereas some public TCRs were present in many individuals. The 87-base-pair reads could not distinguish some IMGT-functional V segments, including TRBV6-2 and TRBV6-3, so those segments were excluded. In a later analysis, several top co-occurrence clusters were reported to appear linked to parvovirus B19, influenza, CMV and Epstein-Barr virus. The study listed approximately 160 TCR beta chains as associated with cytomegalovirus. Some 16 rarely observed V segments, including chromosome 9 orphons, were excluded from the earlier analysis of about 500 of the donors because counts were too low. Most CMV-associated TCR beta chains appeared to be HLA-restricted in a later analysis, and the HLA associations seemed to be driven largely by CMV exposure. For the cohort, immune exposure information was limited to CMV serostatus. In vitro tests confirmed that a few of the cytomegalovirus-associated TCR beta chains recognize cytomegalovirus antigens. A further reported finding was that TCR beta sequences accurately predicted the HLA-A and HLA-B alleles for most subjects in the first cohort. Correlated functional status among segregating V segments might reflect linkage disequilibrium, but an unknown experimental factor could not be ruled out. When HLA alleles, especially DR and DQ, strongly co-occurred, TCR associations were difficult to assign to individual alleles. Roughly uniform sequencing depth across donors was assumed in presence/absence analyses, although this assumption may not hold. In a later analysis, HLA-associated TCR beta chains showed more clonal expansion and lower generation probabilities than non-associated chains that were equally common.

The CDR3, from cysteine to phenylalanine, totals 15 residues. The retained sequence is limited to the CDR3, 45 bases, with the frame set at the first base. This sequence originates from a woman between 50 and 59 years old in good health and CMV-seronegative. Sequencing was carried out using PBMCs. The rearranged chain carries TRBV21-1 and TRBJ2-1; the D segment call TRBD2 is taken from the table without a DNA check. TRBV21-1 has pseudogene status. DNA sequence: TGTGCCAGCGTGGCGGGACGCCTCCATCGGGATGAGCAGTTCTTC. Its translation reads: CASVAGRLHRDEQFF.